These T cell receptor beta chains were read from a single sample in a study of T cells in localized non-small cell lung cancer. Sequencing used immunoSEQ multiplex PCR; TCRdb keeps in-frame clones, though not all of them. The data show about 890 clones, 25% to 30% seen once. The sequenced sample was normal lung tissue next to the tumor, obtained before any cancer treatment. These receptors all stem from a man aged 35-75 years with stage II lung adenocarcinoma. Each CDR3 is given with its conserved first and last residue. The D gene is left open where the match is weak. Clone size is shown for a subset of rows, as once, few, many or a class of expanded clone.

j_call d_call v_call clone_size cdr3_aa cdr3_nt
TRBJ2-2 NA TRBV5-1 NA CASSTSTANTGELFF TGCGCCAGCAGCACATCGACAGCGAACACCGGGGAGCTGTTTTTT
TRBJ1-2 NA TRBV9 large CASSEGARVSGYTF TGTGCCAGCAGTGAAGGGGCCAGGGTGAGCGGCTACACCTTC
TRBJ1-1 NA TRBV19 large CASSMVFMGTEAFF TGTGCCAGTAGTATGGTCTTTATGGGCACTGAAGCTTTCTTT
TRBJ2-1 TRBD2 TRBV2 medium-sized CASRRLREEHNEQFF TGTGCCAGCAGGAGGTTGCGGGAGGAACACAATGAGCAGTTCTTC
TRBJ2-3 TRBD1 TRBV18 once CASSQTGESDTQYF TGTGCCAGCTCACAAACAGGGGAGTCAGATACGCAGTATTTT
TRBJ2-1 NA TRBV4-1 NA CASSQELGEPYNEQFF TGCGCCAGCAGCCAGGAACTAGGAGAACCCTACAATGAGCAGTTCTTC
TRBJ1-2 NA TRBV11-3 few CASSLDQGIYSFGYTF TGTGCCAGCAGCTTGGATCAGGGCATATACTCCTTTGGCTACACCTTC
TRBJ1-1 NA TRBV5-1 NA CASSSGGSRNTEAFF TGCGCCAGCAGCTCCGGGGGCTCACGGAACACTGAAGCTTTCTTT
TRBJ2-3 NA TRBV6-8 NA CASSSEGLSTDTQYF TGTGCCAGCAGCTCGGAAGGACTTAGCACAGATACGCAGTATTTT
TRBJ2-1 TRBD1 TRBV9 medium-sized CASSLRTGYNEQFF TGTGCCAGCAGCTTGCGGACAGGGTACAATGAGCAGTTCTTC